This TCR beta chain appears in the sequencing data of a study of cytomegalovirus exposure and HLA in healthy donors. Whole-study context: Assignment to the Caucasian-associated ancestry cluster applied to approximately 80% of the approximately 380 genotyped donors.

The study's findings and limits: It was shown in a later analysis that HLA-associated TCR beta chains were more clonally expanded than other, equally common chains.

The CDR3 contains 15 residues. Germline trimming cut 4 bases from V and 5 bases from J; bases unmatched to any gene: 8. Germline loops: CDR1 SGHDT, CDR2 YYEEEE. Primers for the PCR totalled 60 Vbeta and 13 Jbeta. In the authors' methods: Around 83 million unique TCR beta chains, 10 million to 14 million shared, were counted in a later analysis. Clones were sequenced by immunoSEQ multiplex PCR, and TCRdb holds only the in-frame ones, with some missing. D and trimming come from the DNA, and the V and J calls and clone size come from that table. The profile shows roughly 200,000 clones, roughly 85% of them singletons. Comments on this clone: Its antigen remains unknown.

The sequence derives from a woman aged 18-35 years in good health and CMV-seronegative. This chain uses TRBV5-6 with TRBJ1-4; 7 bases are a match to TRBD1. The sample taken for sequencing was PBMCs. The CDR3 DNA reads TGTGCCAGCAGCACCGGGAGGGGGCCCAATGAAAAACTGTTTTTT. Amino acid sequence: CASSTGRGPNEKLFF.